These 20 T cell receptor beta chains were all obtained from the same sample, sequenced in a study of vaccination and CD4 T cells after COVID-19. These TCRs' antigens remain unknown. The Oncomine TCR Beta short-read assay sequenced DNA from cultured CD4+ T cells. TCRdb redid the calling of the PCR reads with MiXCR, one entry per CDR3 protein. The table lists 12,000 or so distinct CDR3 sequences, approximately 60% of them singletons. The treatment is: roughly 10-day PBMC culture with coronavirus spike peptide pools or control peptides (ViraFEST assay). The sequenced material came from CD4+ T cells from blood, cultured in vitro. These receptors all come from a human donor who had recovered from COVID-19.

The chain combines TRBV27 with TRBJ2-5; 10 nucleotides agree with TRBD2. CDR3 size: 16 residues. Trimming removed 4 bases from V and 4 bases from J; junction bases left unmatched: 9. Germline V gene sequence: CDR1 MNHEY, CDR2 SMNVEV (reference sequence). The CDR3 here is CASSSPPLAGGETQYF. The CDR3 DNA reads TGTGCCAGCAGTTCACCTCCCTTAGCGGGGGGAGAGACCCAGTACTTC.

The V gene is TRBV20-1, the J gene TRBJ2-3, with unresolved D. Germline V CDR1 and CDR2: DFQATT, SNEGSKA (reference sequence). The CDR3 is made up of 13 amino acids. Trimming pared 1 base from V and 2 bases from J, leaving 7 bases between. The CDR3 DNA sequence: TGCAGTGCTAGAGTGCGGACCACAGATACGCAGTATTTT. It translates to CSARVRTTDTQYF.

The chain couples TRBV18 to TRBJ1-5, with D perhaps TRBD1 (6 bases). There are 14 residues in the CDR3. Trimming removed 5 bases at V and 5 bases at J, with 13 bases between. CDR1 and CDR2 (germline): KGHSH, LQKENI. The CDR3 reads CASSSQGYDQPQHF. DNA for the CDR3: TGTGCCAGCTCATCTCAGGGGTACGATCAGCCCCAGCATTTT.

The V and J genes are TRBV6-5 and TRBJ1-1; TRBD1 might be the D (5 bases). CDR3 length: 16 residues. Germline V gene sequence: CDR1 MNHEY, CDR2 SVGAGI. Trimming took off 3 bases at V and 2 bases at J, with 16 bases between the two ends. In DNA form, the CDR3 reads TGTGCCAGCAGTTATCTAGGGGCTTTGGTAAACACTGAAGCTTTCTTT. This sequence encodes CASSYLGALVNTEAFF.

This clonotype was detected only a few times. V and J are TRBV20-1 and TRBJ2-1, with 9 nucleotides matching TRBD2. The CDR3 is 20 residues long. Unmatched junction bases numbered 21, after V lost 1 base and J lost 5 bases. Germline CDR1 DFQATT, CDR2 SNEGSKA (reference sequence). Written as DNA, the CDR3 is TGCAGTGCTAGAGCTTCTAGGGGACTAGCTGTTGCCGTGGTGGACAATGAGCAGTTCTTC. Residues: CSARASRGLAVAVVDNEQFF.

The V call is TRBV6-1, the J call TRBJ1-5; D uncertain. The CDR3 totals 12 residues. V lost 6 bases and J lost 4, with 7 bases in between. Germline CDR1 MNHNS, CDR2 SASEGT. The CDR3 here is CASSPPNQPQHF. The CDR3 bases are TGTGCCAGCAGCCCGCCTAATCAGCCCCAGCATTTT.

The chain carries TRBV9 and TRBJ2-2; no reliable D call. CDR1 and CDR2 (germline): SGDLS, YYNGEE. V was pared by 0 bases and J by 4 bases, with 7 bases between. This CDR3 comprises 14 residues. This chain's CDR3 is CASSVELATGELFF. DNA of the CDR3: TGTGCCAGCAGCGTAGAGTTGGCCACCGGGGAGCTGTTTTTT.

The chain couples TRBV7-2 to TRBJ2-2; TRBD1 might be the D (5 bases). Germline V CDR1 and CDR2: SGHTA, FQGNSA. The CDR3 covers 14 residues. With 2 bases removed from V and 4 bases from J, the gap between germline ends came to 8 bases. CDR3 sequence reads: CASSLLGRTGELFF. The CDR3 bases are TGTGCCAGCAGCTTATTGGGGCGCACCGGGGAGCTGTTTTTT.

This clonotype appeared once. This chain joins TRBV6-1 and TRBJ1-6; no reliable D call. The CDR3 covers 13 residues. The V end lost 6 bases, the J end lost 7 bases, and 10 bases lay between the germline ends. The germline CDR1 and CDR2 sequences are MNHNS and SASEGT. The CDR3 DNA is TGTGCCAGCAGCCCTCTGAGCAATTCACCCCTCCACTTT. Translated, it gives CASSPLSNSPLHF.

The chain recombines TRBV7-9 with TRBJ1-5, with 7 bases that match TRBD1. This CDR3 has 14 amino acids. Per germline, CDR1 SEHNR and CDR2 FQNEAQ (reference sequence). V trimming: 5 bases; J trimming: 4 bases; junction bases outside the gene matches: 5. The CDR3 is CASSRGTENQPQHF. The CDR3 region has the DNA TGTGCCAGCAGCAGAGGGACAGAGAATCAGCCCCAGCATTTT.

The table lists this clonotype with a count of one. The chain has TRBV11-2 and TRBJ2-7, with 7 positions matching TRBD1. The junction had 8 bases not matched to a gene; V was cut back by 7 bases and J by 5 bases. This CDR3 is built from 13 residues. CDR1 SGHAT and CDR2 FQNNGV come from the germline V gene. CDR3: CASTLDRVDEQYF. Here the CDR3 DNA reads TGTGCCAGCACCCTCGACAGGGTAGACGAGCAGTACTTC.

V usage is TRBV11-3 and J usage is TRBJ2-3; maybe TRBD2 (6 bases). V was cut by 1 base and J by 5 bases, with 7 bases left in between. Germline CDR1 and CDR2: SGHNT and YENEEA. The CDR3 spans 13 residues. The chain's CDR3 is CASSLAAGDTQYF. Written as DNA, the CDR3 is TGTGCCAGCAGCTTAGCAGCGGGAGATACGCAGTATTTT.

The chain is built from TRBV5-5 and TRBJ2-3; D call uncertain. CDR3 length: 13 residues. The germline CDR1 and CDR2 sequences are SGHKS and YYEKEE (reference sequence). V was pared by 4 bases and J by 6 bases, with 12 bases between. The CDR3 coding sequence is TGTGCCAGCAGCCGTCAGAGCATGGATACGCAGTATTTT. Translating gives CASSRQSMDTQYF.

V is TRBV30 and J is TRBJ1-2; D is ambiguous. Trimming shortened V by 5 bases and J by 1 base, and 5 bases separated the two germline ends. Germline values: CDR1 GTSNPN, CDR2 SVGIG (reference sequence). This CDR3 contains 11 residues. CDR3 sequence reads: CAWRYNYGYTF. The CDR3 DNA is TGTGCCTGGCGATATAACTATGGCTACACCTTC.

This clonotype was seen once. V gene TRBV7-9 combines with J gene TRBJ1-1; weak D call: TRBD1 (5 bases). CDR1 is SEHNR and CDR2 is FQNEAQ in the germline V gene (reference sequence). The ends were cut back, 5 bases at V and 7 bases at J, with 26 bases in the middle. The CDR3 is 17 amino acids. The CDR3 sequence: CASSQVAGLPGRIEAFF. CDR3 nucleotide sequence: TGTGCCAGCAGCCAGGTGGCGGGACTCCCGGGGCGGATTGAAGCTTTCTTT.

The chain carries TRBV2 and TRBJ2-5; D possibly corresponds to TRBD1 (6 bases). CDR1 and CDR2 from the germline V gene are SNHLY and FYNNEI. The CDR3 is 14 residues long. The V and J ends lost 6 bases and 5 bases respectively, with 16 bases between them. The CDR3 protein is CASRRQGGTETQYF. In DNA form, the CDR3 reads TGTGCCAGCAGACGCCAAGGGGGAACGGAGACCCAGTACTTC.

The chain is built from TRBV6-5 and TRBJ2-2, with D perhaps TRBD1 (5 bases). The germline gives CDR1 MNHEY, CDR2 SVGAGI. Trimming pared 3 bases from V and 4 bases from J, leaving 21 bases between. This CDR3 region has 18 residues. CDR3 sequence reads: CASSYTLWGSRSTGELFF. The DNA of the CDR3 is TGTGCCAGCAGTTATACTCTTTGGGGCAGCAGAAGCACCGGGGAGCTGTTTTTT.

The rearrangement links TRBV2 to TRBJ2-3; 12 bases line up with TRBD2. The V gene's germline CDR1 is SNHLY and CDR2 FYNNEI. Germline trimming cut 6 bases from V and 1 base from J; bases unmatched to any gene: 2. This CDR3 comprises 15 residues. Here the CDR3 DNA reads TGTGCCAGCAGCCGACTAGCGGGAGGCACAGATACGCAGTATTTT. Its protein is CASSRLAGGTDTQYF. Filled out from reference TRBV2 and TRBJ2-3, the complete variable domain reads EPEVTQTPSHQVTQMGQEVILRCVPISNHLYFYWYRQILGQKVEFLVSFYNNEISEKSEIFDDQFSVERPDGSNFTLKIRSTKLEDSAMYFCASSRLAGGTDTQYFGPGTRLTVL.

The rearrangement links TRBV28 to TRBJ2-5; D unresolved. V dropped 4 bases and J dropped 2 bases, with 11 bases sitting between them. Germline V CDR1 and CDR2: MDHEN, SYDVKM. The CDR3 sequence is 14 residues long. CDR3 residues: CASSSPDLQETQYF. The CDR3 coding sequence is TGTGCCAGCAGTTCTCCGGACCTACAAGAGACCCAGTACTTC.

The rearrangement uses TRBV6-1 and TRBJ1-5; unclear D gene. The germline V gene has CDR1 MNHNS and CDR2 SASEGT. The CDR3 has 15 residues. Trimming took 10 bases from V and 9 from J, leaving 25 bases between them. The CDR3 protein is CAIEKSRDWYRPQHF. Here the CDR3 DNA reads TGTGCCATCGAAAAATCACGAGACTGGTATCGGCCCCAGCATTTT.